The T cell receptor (beta chain) described here comes from a study of blood T cell repertoires in COVID-19. The wider study: From the United States, Italy and Spain came samples of acute and convalescent COVID-19. PBMCs, B-cell-depleted T cells, or T cells were the source of the cDNA or gDNA that made up the material.

Per the study methods: How many nucleated cells were present was estimated from reference gene primer amplification. Libraries were prepared by immunoSEQ multiplex PCR; TCRdb keeps only in-frame clonotypes and omits some of them. V, J and clone size are those of that table, while D and trimming were read from the DNA. The sample carries around 300,000 clones, approximately 91% recorded once. Sequences were obtained from peripheral blood. The origin of this receptor is a man aged 18 to 30 with active or convalescent COVID-19.

The CDR3 DNA sequence: TGTGCCAGCAGCTTCCGGGACAGCGCCATGGAGACCCAGTACTTC. Translation: CASSFRDSAMETQYF. The V and J genes are TRBV5-5 and TRBJ2-5, with 7 bases aligning to TRBD1. The J segment lost 5 bases and the V segment lost 2 bases, leaving 9 bases of the junction unmatched. Germline lookup yields CDR1 SGHKS and CDR2 YYEKEE (reference sequence). This CDR3 has 15 amino acids.